This entry describes one T cell receptor beta chain. Its antigen is unidentified. TCRdb fed the reads into MiXCR, producing one record per CDR3 protein. This table has about 450,000 distinct CDR3 sequences, approximately 33% appearing once. The sample is drawn from a study of T cell repertoires in cytomegalovirus infection. Study at large: Public signatures in TCR beta pointed to CMV infection and matching HLA type.

The CDR3 is made up of 14 amino acids. Per germline, CDR1 KGHSH and CDR2 LQKENI. V gave up 3 bases and J gave up 4 bases, with 10 bases separating them. Findings of the study overall: Clonotype analysis showed dominance of the ex vivo response by HLA-C-restricted CMV-specific TCR beta clonotypes. Public TCR beta family frequency separated CMV-and-HLA carriers, including in an independent cohort.

This TCR derives from a human donor in good health (CMV status not recorded). Some clones in this sample may be carry-over from other donors' samples. The sample comprised PBMCs. The chain couples TRBV18 to TRBJ2-1, with no clear D. CDR3 sequence reads: CASSPFQPYNEQFF. In DNA form, the CDR3 reads TGTGCCAGCTCACCGTTTCAGCCTTACAATGAGCAGTTCTTC. The full variable domain, with the rest looked up from reference TRBV18 and TRBJ2-1, is NAGVMQNPRHLVRRRGQEARLRCSPMKGHSHVYWYRQLPEEGLKFMVYLQKENIIDESGMPKERFSAEFPKEGPSILRIQQVVRGDSAAYFCASSPFQPYNEQFFGPGTRLTVL.